A selection of T cell receptor beta chains follows, all from one sample in a study of T-cell memory formation after mild COVID-19. TCRdb reprocessed the 5' RACE reads with MiXCR, giving one entry per CDR3 protein. The table includes approximately 400,000 distinct CDR3 sequences, 24% detected once. Sequenced: PBMCs or a T cell subset sorted from them (not recorded which). Receptors originate from an adult woman who had mild COVID-19 (a few samples of this study predate the infection). Cell type and time point are not known. CDR3s include the opening cysteine and the closing phenylalanine or tryptophan. A D gene is named only where the DNA matches it firmly. Part of the rows lack a size; the others show once, few, many or a class for expanded clones.

>TRBJ1-4|few|TRBD1|TRBV9
TGTGCCAGCACCCAGGGACAGTATAATGAAAAACTGTTTTTT
CASTQGQYNEKLFF
>TRBJ1-2|-|-|TRBV29-1
TGCAGCGTCCCCGGCGGCCCCAGGGGCTACACCTTC
CSVPGGPRGYTF
>TRBJ1-4|few|-|TRBV11-2
TGTGCCAGCAGCCCATCGCGGGGGTTCGGTTATGAAAAACTGTTTTTT
CASSPSRGFGYEKLFF
>TRBJ1-2|-|TRBD1|TRBV5-1
TGCGCCAGCAGCTTGGCCTTGGCAGGGGGGAACTATGGCTACACCTTC
CASSLALAGGNYGYTF
>TRBJ2-5|-|TRBD2|TRBV20-1
TGCAGTGTATCGGTAGCGGGAGGGCGGGAGGAGACCCAGTACTTC
CSVSVAGGREETQYF
>TRBJ1-2|-|-|TRBV7-2
TGTGCCAGCAGCGCGGACATTCGCTATGGCTACACCTTC
CASSADIRYGYTF
>TRBJ2-2|many|TRBD1|TRBV7-6
TGTGCCAGCAGCCAAAGTCGCCTTCAGGGGGCCGGGGAGCTGTTTTTT
CASSQSRLQGAGELFF
>TRBJ2-5|-|-|TRBV7-2
TGTGCCAGCAGCTTAGTACGGGAGACCCAGTACTTC
CASSLVRETQYF
>TRBJ1-2|many|-|TRBV12-3/TRBV12-4
TGTGCCAGCAGCCCGGACAGTAACTATGGCTACACCTTC
CASSPDSNYGYTF
>TRBJ1-5|-|-|TRBV20-1
TGCAGTGCTAGTTCCGGGGCTGGCGCTAATATCAATCAGCCCCAGCATTTT
CSASSGAGANINQPQHF
>TRBJ2-7|-|TRBD1|TRBV19
TGTGCCAGTACTCCGGGACAGAATACCTACGAGCAGTACTTC
CASTPGQNTYEQYF
>TRBJ1-1|-|-|TRBV6-1
TGTGCCAGCTTTAGGCTAACGCACACTGAAGCTTTCTTT
CASFRLTHTEAFF
>TRBJ1-2|-|-|TRBV9
TGTGCCAGCAGCGTGGAGGGGGACTATGGCTACACCTTC
CASSVEGDYGYTF
>TRBJ2-7|-|-|TRBV4-3
TGCGCCAGCAGCCAAGATAATGCGGGGCTTACCTACGAGCAGTACTTC
CASSQDNAGLTYEQYF
>TRBJ2-5|-|-|TRBV7-2
TGTGCCAGCAGCTTAGGCCCAGTTATGCACTTC
CASSLGPVMHF
>TRBJ2-1|few|TRBD2|TRBV4-2
TGTGCCAGCAGCTTAAGATTGGATGGGAGGGCCTACAATGAGCAGTTCTTC
CASSLRLDGRAYNEQFF
>TRBJ1-1|once|-|TRBV25-1
TGTGCCAGCAGTGAATGGGGAGGTGCTGAAGCTTTCTTT
CASSEWGGAEAFF
>TRBJ2-1|few|TRBD2|TRBV20-1
TGCAGTGCTAGAGGTCAGCGGGGGCCCTCGATGAGCAATGAGCAGTTCTTC
CSARGQRGPSMSNEQFF
>TRBJ2-7|-|-|TRBV29-1
TGCAGCGTTGTTCTTCGGGACTTCTCTTACGAGCAGTACTTC
CSVVLRDFSYEQYF
>TRBJ2-3|few|-|TRBV20-1
TGCAGTGCTAGAGAAGCGGAAGATACGCAGTATTTT
CSAREAEDTQYF
>TRBJ2-5|-|TRBD1|TRBV12-3/TRBV12-4
TGTGCCAGCAGTCCCGGTACAAGGACAGGGCCCCAAGAGACCCAGTACTTC
CASSPGTRTGPQETQYF
>TRBJ2-3|few|-|TRBV6-5
TGTGCCAGCAGTTACTTACAGGCCCAGGGTACGCAGTATTTT
CASSYLQAQGTQYF
>TRBJ2-3|-|-|TRBV20-1
TGCAGTGCTAGAGATCGTCCCAGGACAGATACGCAGTATTTT
CSARDRPRTDTQYF
>TRBJ2-7|few|-|TRBV14
TGTGCCAGCAGCCAAGAATCTGGGGACAACGAGCAGTACTTC
CASSQESGDNEQYF
>TRBJ2-7|-|TRBD1|TRBV2
TGTGCCAGCCAGAAACAGGGGAGCAACGAGCAGTACTTC
CASQKQGSNEQYF
>TRBJ2-2|-|-|TRBV2
TGTGCCAGCAGTGCGGGAGTGGCTACCGCCGGGGAGCTGTTTTTT
CASSAGVATAGELFF
>TRBJ1-1|-|TRBD1|TRBV24-1
TGTGCCACCAGCGAGACAGGGATCACTGAAGCTTTCTTT
CATSETGITEAFF
>TRBJ2-7|few|-|TRBV19
TGTGCCAGTAGTATATTACAGGAAACCGAGCAGTACTTC
CASSILQETEQYF
>TRBJ1-1|-|-|TRBV15
TGTGCCACCAGCAGAGCTGGGGTTTTGAACACTGAAGCTTTCTTT
CATSRAGVLNTEAFF
>TRBJ2-7|few|TRBD2|TRBV7-2
TGTGCCAGCAGCCCCGGGACTAGCGGGCGGGCCGGAAAGTACTTC
CASSPGTSGRAGKYF
>TRBJ2-5|-|-|TRBV12-3/TRBV12-4
TGTGCCAGCGGGGGGGCAGGAGAGACCCAGTACTTC
CASGGAGETQYF
>TRBJ2-7|many|TRBD2|TRBV18
TGTGCCAGCTCGCGTCGGACTAGCGGGGAGACCTACGAGCAGTACTTC
CASSRRTSGETYEQYF
>TRBJ2-1|many|TRBD2|TRBV15
TGTGCCACCAGCAGCGTGCTAGCGGGAGATCCAAATGAGCAGTTCTTC
CATSSVLAGDPNEQFF
>TRBJ2-3|-|TRBD2|TRBV7-6
TGTGCCAGCAGCTCCCTAGCGGGACGGCCCGATACGCAGTATTTT
CASSSLAGRPDTQYF
>TRBJ2-5|-|TRBD2|TRBV7-9
TGTGCCAGCATCTCAGCGGGAGGAGAGACCCAGTACTTC
CASISAGGETQYF
>TRBJ1-1|-|-|TRBV7-6
TGTGCCAGCAGCCGTTTGATGAACACTGAAGCTTTCTTT
CASSRLMNTEAFF
>TRBJ2-5|few|TRBD2|TRBV20-1
TGCAGTGCTGGAGGGACTAGCGGGGGTGAGACCCAGTACTTC
CSAGGTSGGETQYF
>TRBJ2-3|-|-|TRBV5-1
TGCGCCAGCAGCGTTGGAAGAACTACAGATACGCAGTATTTT
CASSVGRTTDTQYF
>TRBJ1-5|few|TRBD1|TRBV18
TGTGCCAGCTCACCGTACCCCGGACAGGGGCGCGGTCAGCCCCAGCATTTT
CASSPYPGQGRGQPQHF
>TRBJ1-5|few|-|TRBV7-9
TGTGCCAGCAGCTTAGAACAGTTAAATGGTCAGCCCCAGCATTTT
CASSLEQLNGQPQHF
>TRBJ1-2|-|TRBD1|TRBV20-1
TGCAGTGCCCGGACAGGATCCCAATTTGGCTACACCTTC
CSARTGSQFGYTF
>TRBJ1-5|-|-|TRBV27
TGTGCCAGCAGTTTTGGTCCCGGGAATCAGCCCCAGCATTTT
CASSFGPGNQPQHF
>TRBJ2-1|few|-|TRBV5-1
TGCGCCAGCAGCTTGGCTGCCGGTTCGGTAGCTCCGTACAATGAGCAGTTCTTC
CASSLAAGSVAPYNEQFF
>TRBJ2-7|few|-|TRBV21-1
TGTGCCAGCAGCAAAGGGATCAGGTCCTACGAGCAGTACTTC
CASSKGIRSYEQYF
>TRBJ1-6|-|-|TRBV6-1
TGTGCCAGCAGTAACCAGGGGTATTCACCCCTCCACTTT
CASSNQGYSPLHF
>TRBJ2-2|-|-|TRBV3-1
TGTGCCAGCAGCCAAGGTACTGGAACCGGGGAGCTGTTTTTT
CASSQGTGTGELFF
>TRBJ1-1|-|-|TRBV6-1
TGTGCCAGCAGTGGAGTATTTGGACAGCCGACGGTGGGCACTGAAGCTTTCTTT
CASSGVFGQPTVGTEAFF